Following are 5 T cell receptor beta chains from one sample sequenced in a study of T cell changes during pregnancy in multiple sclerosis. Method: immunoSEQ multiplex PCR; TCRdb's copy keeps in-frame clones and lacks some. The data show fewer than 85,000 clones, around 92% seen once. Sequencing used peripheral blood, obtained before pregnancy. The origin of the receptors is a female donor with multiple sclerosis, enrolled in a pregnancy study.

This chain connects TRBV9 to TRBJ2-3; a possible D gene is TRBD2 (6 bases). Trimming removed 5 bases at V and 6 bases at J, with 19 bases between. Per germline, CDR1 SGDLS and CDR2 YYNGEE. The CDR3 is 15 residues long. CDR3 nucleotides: TGTGCCAGCAGGGTCTCGCGGGGTGATTACGATACGCAGTATTTT. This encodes CASRVSRGDYDTQYF.

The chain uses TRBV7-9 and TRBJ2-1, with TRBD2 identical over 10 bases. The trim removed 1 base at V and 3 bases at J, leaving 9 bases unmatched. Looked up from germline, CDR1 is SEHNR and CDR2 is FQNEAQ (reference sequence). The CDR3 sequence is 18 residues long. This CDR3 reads CASSLGLAGDSFYNEQFF. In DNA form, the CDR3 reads TGTGCCAGCAGCTTAGGGCTAGCGGGAGATTCGTTCTACAATGAGCAGTTCTTC.

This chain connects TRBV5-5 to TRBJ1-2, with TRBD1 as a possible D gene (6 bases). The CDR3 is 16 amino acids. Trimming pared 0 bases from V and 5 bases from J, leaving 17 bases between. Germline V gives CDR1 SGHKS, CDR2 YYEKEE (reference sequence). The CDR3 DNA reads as TGTGCCAGCAGCTTGGATCTCGGGACAACTCTTTATGGCTACACCTTC. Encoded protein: CASSLDLGTTLYGYTF.

CDR3 DNA: TGTGCCAGCAGTTCACGACTAGCACTACGGCGTGAGCAGTTCTTC. It encodes CASSSRLALRREQFF. This chain connects TRBV27 to TRBJ2-1; 7 bases line up with TRBD2. This CDR3 contains 15 residues. V lost 4 bases, J lost 9 bases, and 12 bases stayed unmatched. Germline-derived CDR1 and CDR2 are MNHEY and SMNVEV (reference sequence).

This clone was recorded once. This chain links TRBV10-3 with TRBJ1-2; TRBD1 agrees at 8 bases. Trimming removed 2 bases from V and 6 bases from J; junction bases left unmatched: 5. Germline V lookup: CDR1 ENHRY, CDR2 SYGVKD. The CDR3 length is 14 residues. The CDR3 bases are TGTGCCATCAGTGAGCAGGGGGCGCAAGATGGCTACACCTTC. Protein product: CAISEQGAQDGYTF.